This is a list of T cell receptor beta chains from one sample in a study of blood T cell repertoires in COVID-19. Libraries were prepared by immunoSEQ multiplex PCR; TCRdb keeps only in-frame clonotypes and omits some of them. The sample has approximately 480,000 clones, approximately 92% seen once. The sample taken for sequencing was peripheral blood. These receptor sequences come from a man aged 18 to 30 with COVID-19, enrolled during active disease. The CDR3 runs from the conserved cysteine through the conserved F or W. Fields, in order: J gene, D gene, V gene, clone size, CDR3 DNA, CDR3 protein. D genes are given only for firm matches. The size entry is marked missing in some rows and otherwise reads once, few, many or a size class.

TRBJ2-2 - TRBV19 - TGTGCCAGTACCCCCCGGCTAGCCGACGGCGGGGAGCTGTTTTTT CASTPRLADGGELFF
TRBJ1-2 TRBD1 TRBV13 - TGTGCCAGCAGCCTACGGGACAGGGTTGGCTATGGCTACACCTTC CASSLRDRVGYGYTF
TRBJ2-7 - TRBV7-9 - TGTGCCAGCAGCTTAGTGGCAAACGAGCAGTACTTC CASSLVANEQYF
TRBJ2-1 TRBD2 TRBV4-1 - TGCGCCAGCAGCCACCTTGGCGGGGGATCCTACAATGAGCAGTTCTTC CASSHLGGGSYNEQFF
TRBJ1-5 - TRBV2 - TGTGCCAGCAGTGTGAGGGTAGGCAATCAGCCCCAGCATTTT CASSVRVGNQPQHF
TRBJ1-6 - TRBV11-2 - TGTGCCAGCAGCTTAGGCAGGGGCAGGGCGAATTCACCCCTCCACTTT CASSLGRGRANSPLHF
TRBJ2-5 - TRBV7-9 - TGTGCCAGCAGTACAGGTGGGGGCGGAGAGACCCAGTACTTC CASSTGGGGETQYF
TRBJ1-2 - TRBV6-2/TRBV6-3 - TGTGCCAGCAGTCTACAGGGAAGCTACACCTTC CASSLQGSYTF
TRBJ2-2 - TRBV7-6 - TGTGCCAGCAGCTTAGAAGTAGTAAACACCGGGGAGCTGTTTTTT CASSLEVVNTGELFF
TRBJ2-3 TRBD2 TRBV7-9 - TGTGCCAGCAGCTTACTTCTAGCGGGGGCCACAGATACGCAGTATTTT CASSLLLAGATDTQYF
TRBJ2-7 TRBD2 TRBV18 - TGTGCCAGCTCACCACGCGGGGGAAGAAGCTCCTACGAGCAGTACTTC CASSPRGGRSSYEQYF
TRBJ1-5 TRBD1 TRBV15 - TGTGCCACCAGCAGGGGGCGACAGGGGAACAATCAGCCCCAGCATTTT CATSRGRQGNNQPQHF
TRBJ2-5 - TRBV7-9 - TGTGCCAGCAGCTTAGGGTACCGGGAGCGGGAGACCCAGTACTTC CASSLGYRERETQYF
TRBJ1-6 - TRBV5-4 - TGTGCCAGCAGCTTGAGTGGAGGGTCCGGGTCCTATAATTCACCCCTCCACTTT CASSLSGGSGSYNSPLHF
TRBJ1-5 TRBD1 TRBV4-1 - TGCGCCAGCAGCCAAAACAGGGGTCAGCCCCAGCATTTT CASSQNRGQPQHF
TRBJ1-2 TRBD1 TRBV5-4 few TGTGCCAGCAACAAGGGACAGGGGGCCGGCTATGGCTACACCTTC CASNKGQGAGYGYTF
TRBJ2-3 TRBD2 TRBV7-2 - TGTGCCAGCAGCTTATATCATGGAGCTAGCGGGAGAAAAGATACGCAGTATTTT CASSLYHGASGRKDTQYF
TRBJ1-4 - TRBV18 - TGTGCCAGCTCACCACCACAGGCCAATGAAAAACTGTTTTTT CASSPPQANEKLFF
TRBJ2-1 TRBD2 TRBV5-1 - TGCGCCAGCAGTCTAGGCGGGAGCTCCTACAATGAGCAGTTCTTC CASSLGGSSYNEQFF
TRBJ1-2 TRBD1 TRBV5-1 - TGCGCCAGCAGCTCAGGGACAGGGGAATATGGCTACACCTTC CASSSGTGEYGYTF
TRBJ2-2 - TRBV19 many TGTGCCAGTAGTATAGTTACTAGCCTATCCGGGGAGCTGTTTTTT CASSIVTSLSGELFF
TRBJ1-2 - TRBV6-1 - TGTGCCAGCAGTGAACCCGGGACACCCTATGGCTACACCTTC CASSEPGTPYGYTF